The 14 T cell receptor beta chains below come from one sample, sequenced in a study of blood T cell repertoires in COVID-19. The table came from immunoSEQ multiplex PCR; TCRdb's copy has only in-frame clones and leaves some out. Of approximately 330,000 clones listed, 70% to 90% are singletons. The sequencing input was PBMCs or T cells enriched from blood (not recorded which). The source of these receptors is a middle-aged woman with acute COVID-19.

The chain has TRBV18 and TRBJ1-1, with a tentative D call TRBD1 (6 bases). CDR1 is KGHSH, CDR2 LQKENI, per germline. Trimming took off 3 bases at V and 3 bases at J, with 14 bases between the two ends. CDR3 length: 15 residues. CDR3 coding DNA: TGTGCCAGCTCACCGACCTCCAGGGGAGACACTGAAGCTTTCTTT. Translation gives CASSPTSRGDTEAFF.

V gene TRBV6-6 combines with J gene TRBJ1-5; maybe TRBD1 (5 bases). Per germline, CDR1 MNHNY and CDR2 SVGAGI (reference sequence). Trimming stripped 5 bases from V and 1 base from J, with 21 bases between. This CDR3 region has 18 residues. The CDR3 sequence: CASSLRQPRYTSNQPQHF. In nucleotides, the CDR3 is TGTGCCAGCAGTCTTCGACAGCCGCGGTATACGAGCAATCAGCCCCAGCATTTT.

The chain joins TRBV27 to TRBJ2-2; TRBD1 matches at 9 bases. Germline CDR1 reads MNHEY; CDR2 reads SMNVEV (reference sequence). J lost 6 bases, V lost 8 bases, and 13 bases had no gene match. The CDR3 is made up of 16 amino acids. The CDR3 nucleotides read TGTGCCAGCGCGACATTGGGAGGGACAGGGTCCGGGGAGCTGTTTTTT. It codes for CASATLGGTGSGELFF.

J is TRBJ2-7 and V is TRBV4-2; tentatively, D is TRBD2 (5 bases). The length of the CDR3 is 15 residues. V was pared by 0 bases and J by 9 bases, with 18 bases between. Germline V gene sequence: CDR1 LGHNA, CDR2 YNFKEQ. The CDR3 DNA follows: TGTGCCAGCAGCCAAGATTCGAGGTCTACGGCGGGGCAGTACTTC. Its translation: CASSQDSRSTAGQYF.

A word on this clone: Its ends do not fully match the called genes, so a read error is possible. The chain carries TRBV6-1 and TRBJ1-2; D ambiguous. This CDR3 spans 13 amino acids. Germline V gene sequence: CDR1 MNHNS, CDR2 SASEGT. DNA of the CDR3: TGTGCCAGCAGTGAATCCTTATTCCCGGGTGGTCACTTC. Protein sequence: CASSESLFPGGHF.

This chain joins TRBV12-3 or TRBV12-4 and TRBJ2-2; unclear D gene. There are 13 residues in the CDR3. V lost 3 bases and J lost 10, with 12 bases in between. The CDR3 DNA follows: TGTGCCAGCAGTTTCTGGCACCTCGCGGAGCTGTTTTTT. Amino acid sequence: CASSFWHLAELFF.

This chain connects TRBV5-8 to TRBJ2-5, with 7 bases aligning to TRBD1. V was pared by 4 bases and J by 5 bases, with 5 bases of the junction left unmatched. CDR1 and CDR2 from the germline V gene are SGHTS and YDEGEE. CDR3 length equals 13 residues. The CDR3 bases are TGTGCCAGCAGCGCCCAGGGGGTGGAGACCCAGTACTTC. It specifies CASSAQGVETQYF.

This clone has just one count. The chain employs TRBV10-3 and TRBJ1-1, with TRBD1 matching over 7 bases. The CDR3 totals 13 residues. The trim removed 6 bases at V and 0 bases at J, leaving 1 base unmatched. CDR1 ENHRY and CDR2 SYGVKD come from the germline V gene. As DNA, the CDR3 is TGTGCCATCAGACAGGGGATGAACACTGAAGCTTTCTTT. Its protein product is CAIRQGMNTEAFF.

This clone was seen once. The CDR3 nucleotides read TGTGCCAGCAGCTTAGTTGGCGGGGGGGCAGTCGATACGCAGTATTTT. Translated: CASSLVGGGAVDTQYF. The V call is TRBV7-2, the J call TRBJ2-3; 9 bases map to TRBD2. The germline gives CDR1 SGHTA, CDR2 FQGNSA. The CDR3 totals 16 residues. V lost 1 base, J lost 6 bases, and 8 bases stayed unmatched.

V gene TRBV14 combines with J gene TRBJ2-2; D might be TRBD1 (5 bases). This CDR3 comprises 16 residues. V was clipped by 4 bases and J by 0 bases, with 12 bases between them. CDR1 and CDR2 from the germline V gene are SGHDN and FVKESK. DNA for the CDR3: TGTGCCAGCAGCCGGGTTTTGACAGCGAACACCGGGGAGCTGTTTTTT. As protein: CASSRVLTANTGELFF. Looking up the rest from reference TRBV14 and TRBJ2-2 gives the full variable domain: EAGVTQFPSHSVIEKGQTVTLRCDPISGHDNLYWYRRVMGKEIKFLLHFVKESKQDESGMPNNRFLAERTGGTYSTLKVQPAELEDSGVYFCASSRVLTANTGELFFGEGSRLTVL.

The rearrangement links TRBV19 to TRBJ2-7, with TRBD2 as a possible D gene (6 bases). CDR1 is LNHDA, CDR2 SQIVND, per germline (reference sequence). V shed 2 bases and J shed 3 bases, with 11 bases lying between them. The CDR3 extends over 14 amino acids. The CDR3 DNA sequence: TGTGCCAGTAGTATAAAGGAGGGAAACTACGAGCAGTACTTC. It translates to CASSIKEGNYEQYF.

A remark on this clone: Other DNA variants within this sample encode the same CDR3. The chain combines TRBV19 with TRBJ2-1; D is possibly TRBD1 (6 bases). Germline CDR1 LNHDA, CDR2 SQIVND (reference sequence). The V end was cut by 6 bases, the J end by 1 base, with 7 bases between. CDR3 length: 13 amino acids. CDR3 in amino acids: CASSRGSYNEQFF. CDR3 DNA: TGTGCCAGTAGCAGGGGATCCTACAATGAGCAGTTCTTC.

The chain joins TRBV28 to TRBJ2-7; 11 nucleotides match TRBD1. V trimming: 6 bases; J trimming: 1 base; junction bases outside the gene matches: 5. Germline CDR1 reads MDHEN; CDR2 reads SYDVKM. This CDR3 is 15 amino acids long. This CDR3 reads CASSSGTGGSYEQYF. The CDR3 bases are TGTGCCAGCAGCTCCGGGACAGGGGGGTCCTACGAGCAGTACTTC.

The sample holds one count of this clone. CDR3 in amino acids: CASSNPGQGFYEQYF. In DNA, the CDR3 is TGTGCCAGCAGCAACCCGGGACAGGGGTTCTACGAGCAGTACTTC. The rearrangement joins TRBV28 to TRBJ2-7; 10 bases align to TRBD1. Germline assignment: CDR1 MDHEN and CDR2 SYDVKM. There are 15 residues in the CDR3. J gave up 3 bases and V 6 bases, and 8 bases lay outside the gene matches.